This TCR beta chain was found in a study of blood T cell repertoires in COVID-19. Authors' data handling: Counts of nucleated cells, estimated from reference gene primer amplification, were obtained. TCRdb keeps only in-frame clones here, not all; method: immunoSEQ multiplex PCR. The DNA gave D and trimming, while V, J and clone size come from that table. The sample lists over 250,000 clones, 82% seen once, with more than 4% in the top ten. Germline-derived CDR1 and CDR2 are SGDLS and YYNGEE. V dropped 3 bases and J dropped 0; count of bases not matched to a gene: 8. This CDR3 has 16 residues. Those who participated ranged in age from about 18 to 89 years and resided in roughly 26 US areas. The study assigned cohorts using participant-reported clinical history.

V gene TRBV9 combines with J gene TRBJ1-2; 7 positions match TRBD1. This clonotype was sampled from a man aged 40-55 years who had been exposed to COVID-19. Sequences were obtained from PBMCs or T cells enriched from blood (not recorded which). In nucleotides, the CDR3 is TGTGCCAGCAGCGGCAAGCCCGGGACAGCTAACTATGGCTACACCTTC. Amino acids: CASSGKPGTANYGYTF. Drawing the rest from reference TRBV9 and TRBJ1-2, the complete variable domain is DSGVTQTPKHLITATGQRVTLRCSPRSGDLSVYWYQQSLDQGLQFLIQYYNGEERAKGNILERFSAQQFPDLHSELNLSSLELGDSALYFCASSGKPGTANYGYTFGSGTRLTVV.